This T cell receptor (beta chain) is from a study of blood T cell repertoires in COVID-19. Overall study context: Sample material is recorded as cDNA or gDNA derived from T cells, B-cell-depleted T cells, or PBMCs.

There are 15 residues in the CDR3. Per the germline V gene, CDR1 is MNHEY and CDR2 is SVGAGI. V lost 6 bases to trimming and J lost 3 bases; unmatched junction nucleotides: 7. In the study's own analysis: Amplification of reference gene primers provided the estimated nucleated cell counts. Clones were read by immunoSEQ multiplex PCR, and TCRdb kept only the in-frame ones, dropping some. V and J calls and clone size are given by that table; D and trimming were obtained from the DNA. Of roughly 230,000 clones listed, about 83% are singletons. This clonotype originated in a woman in her 50s with acute or convalescent COVID-19. Specimen: peripheral blood. The rearrangement uses TRBV6-5 and TRBJ2-7; 11 bases are shared with TRBD2. In DNA, the CDR3 is TGTGCCAGCAGAGCGACTAGCGGGACCGACTACGAGCAGTACTTC. This gives the protein CASRATSGTDYEQYF.